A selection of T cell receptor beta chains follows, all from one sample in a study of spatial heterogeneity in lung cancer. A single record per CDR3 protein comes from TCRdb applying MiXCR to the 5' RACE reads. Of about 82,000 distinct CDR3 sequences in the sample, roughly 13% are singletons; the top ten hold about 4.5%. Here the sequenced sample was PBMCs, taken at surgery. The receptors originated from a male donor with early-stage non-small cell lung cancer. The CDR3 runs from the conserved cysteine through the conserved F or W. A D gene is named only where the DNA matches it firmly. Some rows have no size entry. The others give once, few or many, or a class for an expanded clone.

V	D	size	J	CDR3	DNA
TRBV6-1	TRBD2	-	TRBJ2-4	CASKGSGGQSIQYF	TGTGCCAGCAAGGGTAGCGGGGGGCAGAGCATTCAGTACTTC
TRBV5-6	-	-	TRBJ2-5	CASSRGETQYF	TGTGCCAGCAGCCGGGGGGAGACCCAGTACTTC
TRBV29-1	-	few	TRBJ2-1	CSVDEVGKQFF	TGCAGCGTTGATGAGGTCGGGAAGCAGTTCTTC
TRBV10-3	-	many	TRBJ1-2	CAISSEGGVYGYTF	TGTGCCATCAGCTCCGAAGGGGGGGTCTATGGCTACACCTTC
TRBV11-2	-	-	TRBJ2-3	CASTPLRGTDTQYF	TGTGCCAGCACCCCCCTGCGTGGGACAGATACGCAGTATTTT
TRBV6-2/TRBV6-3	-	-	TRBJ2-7	CASSYELRGEQYF	TGTGCCAGCAGTTACGAGCTGCGTGGCGAGCAGTACTTC
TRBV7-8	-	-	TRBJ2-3	CASSTDRLPKDTQYF	TGTGCCAGCAGTACTGACAGGCTTCCTAAAGATACGCAGTATTTT
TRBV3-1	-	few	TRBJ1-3	CASSQDMTSGNTIYF	TGTGCCAGCAGCCAAGATATGACGTCTGGAAACACCATATATTTT
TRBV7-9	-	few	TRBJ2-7	CASSLIDSYEQYF	TGTGCCAGCAGCTTGATCGATTCCTACGAGCAGTACTTC
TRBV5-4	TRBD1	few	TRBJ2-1	CASSSRDRAIF	TGTGCCAGCAGCTCTCGGGACAGGGCAATCTTC
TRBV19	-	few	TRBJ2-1	CASSIGRRNEQFF	TGTGCCAGTAGTATAGGTAGGAGGAATGAGCAGTTCTTC
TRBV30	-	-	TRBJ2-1	CAWIRGNEQFF	TGTGCCTGGATTCGTGGAAATGAGCAGTTCTTC
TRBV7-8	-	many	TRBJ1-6	CASSLKGVAESPLHF	TGTGCCAGCAGCTTAAAGGGGGTTGCGGAATCACCCCTCCACTTT
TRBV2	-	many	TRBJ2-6	CASSEGRSGGANVLTF	TGTGCCAGCAGTGAAGGGCGGTCCGGTGGGGCCAACGTCCTGACTTTC
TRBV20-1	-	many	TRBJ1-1	CSAGGLKGAFF	TGCAGTGCTGGAGGACTCAAAGGAGCTTTCTTT
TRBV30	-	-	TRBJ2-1	CAWSVGDEQFF	TGTGCCTGGAGTGTCGGGGATGAGCAGTTCTTC